These 26 T cell receptor beta chains share one sample of origin, sequenced in a study of beta chain features in type 1 diabetes. Expressed TCRB transcripts were sequenced after all isolated RNA was converted to cDNA. Only in-frame clones appear in the TCRdb table, and some are missing; sequencing was by immunoSEQ multiplex PCR. The data contain approximately 150,000 clones, 9.5% to 10% of them seen just once; the ten biggest clones take up 0.65%. Sequencing input: central memory CD4+ T cells from blood. These receptors all stem from a woman aged 40 to 50 in good health.

The table lists this clone with a few counts. The chain couples TRBV18 to TRBJ1-4, with D possibly TRBD1 on 6 matching bases. Trimming took 0 bases from V and 8 from J, leaving 22 bases between them. This CDR3 has 18 amino acids. The germline gives CDR1 KGHSH, CDR2 LQKENI. The CDR3 DNA reads as TGTGCCAGCTCACCACCGGCAGGGGTCCGAGTCTACAGAGAAAAACTGTTTTTT. It is translated as CASSPPAGVRVYREKLFF.

The CDR3 sequence is CASSPEAPETQYF. The CDR3 DNA reads TGTGCCAGCTCACCAGAGGCGCCAGAGACCCAGTACTTC. The genes are TRBV18 and TRBJ2-5, with D uncertain. V dropped 2 bases and J dropped 4 bases, with 8 bases sitting between them. The germline V gene encodes CDR1 KGHSH and CDR2 LQKENI. This CDR3 spans 13 amino acids.

The V call is TRBV2, the J call TRBJ2-3; D is perhaps TRBD1 (6 bases). Germline CDR1 reads SNHLY; CDR2 reads FYNNEI. The CDR3 runs to 12 residues. The V end lost 5 bases, the J end lost 6 bases, and 9 bases lay between the germline ends. The CDR3 loop is CASSRQEDTQYF. CDR3 nucleotide sequence: TGTGCCAGCAGTCGACAGGAGGATACGCAGTATTTT.

This clone has just a few counts. V and J are TRBV6-5 and TRBJ2-5; TRBD1 matches at 8 bases. The DNA end is more similar to TRBJ2-7, so the J call may be wrong. The CDR3 contains 14 residues. Germline V lookup: CDR1 MNHEY, CDR2 SVGAGI. The CDR3 loop is CASSHRDRSYEQYF. The CDR3 DNA follows: TGTGCCAGCAGCCACCGGGACAGGTCCTACGAGCAGTACTTC.

The table lists this clone with a few counts. This chain connects TRBV5-1 to TRBJ2-7, with a tentative D call TRBD2 (6 bases). The CDR3 has 13 amino acids. V shed 6 bases and J shed 2 bases, with 12 bases lying between them. The V gene's germline CDR1 is SGHRS and CDR2 YFSETQ. DNA of the CDR3: TGCGCCAGCAAGGAGGGGTGGACCTACGAGCAGTACTTC. This codes for CASKEGWTYEQYF.

This clone was detected a few times. The chain employs TRBV4-1 and TRBJ2-6; no clear D. Trimming removed 1 base at V and 4 bases at J, with 11 bases between. Germline lookup yields CDR1 MGHRA and CDR2 YSYEKL. This CDR3 comprises 16 residues. The CDR3 coding sequence is TGCGCCAGCAGCCAAGGTCCCTCAAGCGGGGCCAACGTCCTGACTTTC. Amino acids: CASSQGPSSGANVLTF.

The gene calls are TRBV10-1 and TRBJ1-4; TRBD1 matches at 7 bases. The CDR3 runs 13 residues. Germline CDR1 is WNHNN and CDR2 is SYGVQD (reference sequence). J was trimmed by 2 bases and V by 10 bases; bases with no gene match: 4. This CDR3 is CATATGTNEKLFF. The CDR3 nucleotides read TGCGCCACCGCGACAGGGACTAATGAAAAACTGTTTTTT.

This clone was seen more than once but under ten times. This chain joins TRBV27 and TRBJ2-1; D is unclear. Trimming removed 10 bases at V and 5 bases at J, with 15 bases between. Germline CDR1 MNHEY, CDR2 SMNVEV (reference sequence). The CDR3 spans 13 residues. CDR3: CATRGRLHNEQFF. Here the CDR3 DNA reads TGTGCCACCCGCGGCCGGCTACACAATGAGCAGTTCTTC.

This clone was detected a few times. This chain uses TRBV19 with TRBJ1-5; possibly TRBD1 for D (5 bases). The CDR3 consists of 16 residues. Germline V CDR1 and CDR2: LNHDA, SQIVND (reference sequence). V was cut by 5 bases and J by 2 bases, with 16 bases left in between. CDR3 protein: CASSLGGVLRNQPQHF. The CDR3 DNA is TGTGCCAGTAGTCTCGGGGGGGTGCTTCGCAATCAGCCCCAGCATTTT. The entire variable domain, with the rest obtained from reference TRBV19 and TRBJ1-5, is as follows: DGGITQSPKYLFRKEGQNVTLSCEQNLNHDAMYWYRQDPGQGLRLIYYSQIVNDFQKGDIAEGYSVSREKKESFPLTVTSAQKNPTAFYLCASSLGGVLRNQPQHFGDGTRLSIL.

This clone has only a few counts. The chain has TRBV5-1 and TRBJ2-1, with 8 nucleotides matching TRBD1. The J segment lost 6 bases and the V segment lost 1 base, leaving 6 bases of the junction unmatched. Germline assignment: CDR1 SGHRS and CDR2 YFSETQ. The CDR3 sequence is 15 residues long. The CDR3 DNA follows: TGCGCCAGCAGCTTGACCGGGACAGGCCTCAATGAGCAGTTCTTC. Residues: CASSLTGTGLNEQFF. The whole variable domain, filled in from reference TRBV5-1 and TRBJ2-1, reads KAGVTQTPRYLIKTRGQQVTLSCSPISGHRSVSWYQQTPGQGLQFLFEYFSETQRNKGNFPGRFSGRQFSNSRSEMNVSTLELGDSALYLCASSLTGTGLNEQFFGPGTRLTVL.

The chain carries TRBV6-5 and TRBJ2-7; 8 bases agree with TRBD1. Germline CDR1 reads MNHEY; CDR2 reads SVGAGI. Losses at the gene ends were 8 bases for V and 3 bases for J; bases not matched to a gene: 6. The CDR3 is 13 residues long. CDR3 sequence reads: CASWTGNDYEQYF. CDR3 coding DNA: TGTGCCAGCTGGACAGGGAATGACTACGAGCAGTACTTC.

V usage is TRBV11-2 and J usage is TRBJ1-2, with 8 bases matching TRBD1. The V segment lost 3 bases and the J segment 4 bases; nucleotides outside the gene matches: 1. From germline, CDR1 is SGHAT and CDR2 FQNNGV. The CDR3 runs to 13 residues. The CDR3 loop is CASSFQGAYGYTF. CDR3 in DNA: TGTGCCAGCAGCTTCCAGGGGGCCTATGGCTACACCTTC. Together with reference TRBV11-2 and TRBJ1-2, the CDR3 gives the full variable domain: EAGVAQSPRYKIIEKRQSVAFWCNPISGHATLYWYQQILGQGPKLLIQFQNNGVVDDSQLPKDRFSAERLKGVDSTLKIQPAKLEDSAVYLCASSFQGAYGYTFGSGTRLTVV.

The sample holds a few counts of this clone. This chain links TRBV5-1 with TRBJ2-3, with 9 bases aligning to TRBD2. Unmatched junction bases numbered 4, after V lost 4 bases and J lost 1 base. CDR3 length equals 15 residues. CDR1 and CDR2 from the germline V gene are SGHRS and YFSETQ. CDR3 amino acids: CASSPAGGGTDTQYF. The CDR3 DNA is TGCGCCAGCAGCCCGGCGGGGGGGGGCACAGATACGCAGTATTTT.

The chain couples TRBV27 to TRBJ2-7, with TRBD1 matching over 9 bases. V dropped 5 bases and J dropped 2; count of bases not matched to a gene: 4. Looked up from germline, CDR1 is MNHEY and CDR2 is SMNVEV (reference sequence). The CDR3 consists of 14 residues. CDR3: CASSPWTGAYEQYF. As DNA, the CDR3 is TGTGCCAGCAGTCCCTGGACAGGGGCCTACGAGCAGTACTTC.

In this sample, this clone turned up many times. The DNA for the CDR3 is TGCAGCGTTTCCAGCGGCGGGACCCTAAATGAGCAGTTCTTC. This sequence encodes CSVSSGGTLNEQFF. V gene TRBV29-1 combines with J gene TRBJ2-1, with D possibly TRBD2 on 6 matching bases. Germline values: CDR1 SQVTM, CDR2 ANQGSEA. V was pared by 5 bases and J by 7 bases, with 18 bases between. The CDR3 is made up of 14 amino acids.

This clone was counted between two and nine times. The chain employs TRBV11-2 and TRBJ2-5; no reliable D call. Germline V gene lookup returns CDR1 SGHAT and CDR2 FQNNGV. The V end was cut by 5 bases, the J end by 4 bases, with 8 bases between. The length of the CDR3 is 12 residues. The CDR3 region has the DNA TGTGCCAGCAGCCCAAGTAGAGAGACCCAGTACTTC. Protein product: CASSPSRETQYF.

This clone has a handful of counts. The chain combines TRBV6-5 with TRBJ2-7; 9 bases agree with TRBD1. Per the germline V gene, CDR1 is MNHEY and CDR2 is SVGAGI. The V and J ends lost 5 bases and 0 bases, in that order; junction bases with no gene match: 5. CDR3 length: 15 residues. Here the CDR3 DNA reads TGTGCCAGCAGTCGCCCGGGACAGGGCTCCTACGAGCAGTACTTC. This sequence encodes CASSRPGQGSYEQYF.

In its sample, this clone was seen a few times. The rearrangement joins TRBV15 to TRBJ2-3; D not certain. This CDR3 comprises 15 residues. The V end lost 5 bases, the J end lost 4 bases, and 16 bases lay between the germline ends. Looked up from germline, CDR1 is LNHNV and CDR2 is YYDKDF (reference sequence). This chain's CDR3 is CATSSSLDSADTQYF. For the CDR3, the DNA is TGTGCCACCAGCTCCTCTTTAGACTCTGCAGATACGCAGTATTTT. Drawing the rest from reference TRBV15 and TRBJ2-3, the complete variable domain is DAMVIQNPRYQVTQFGKPVTLSCSQTLNHNVMYWYQQKSSQAPKLLFHYYDKDFNNEADTPDNFQSRRPNTSFCFLDIRSPGLGDTAMYLCATSSSLDSADTQYFGPGTRLTVL.

The table lists this clone with a few counts. V and J are TRBV5-8 and TRBJ2-7, with D possibly being TRBD1 (5 bases). In germline, CDR1 is SGHTS, CDR2 YDEGEE. The CDR3 runs to 13 residues. V was trimmed by 6 bases and J by 3 bases, leaving 13 bases between them. This CDR3 reads CASNTYQGYEQYF. The CDR3, as DNA: TGTGCCAGCAACACCTACCAGGGCTACGAGCAGTACTTC.

The chain carries TRBV5-8 and TRBJ1-4; possible D gene TRBD1, 6 bases. Germline values: CDR1 SGHTS, CDR2 YDEGEE. This CDR3 is 17 amino acids long. V lost 4 bases to trimming and J lost 2 bases, with 18 bases between them. The CDR3 protein is CASSGESSGATNEKLFF. The DNA for the CDR3 is TGTGCCAGCAGCGGGGAAAGCTCAGGGGCTACTAATGAAAAACTGTTTTTT.

The chain joins TRBV5-1 to TRBJ2-3; a weak D match, TRBD2 (6 bases). Trimming shortened V by 2 bases and J by 12 bases, and 16 bases separated the two germline ends. The CDR3 contains 13 residues. Germline CDR1 reads SGHRS; CDR2 reads YFSETQ. The CDR3 DNA reads as TGCGCCAGCAGCTTCGGAGGGGCACCTGCACAGTATTTT. The encoded protein is CASSFGGAPAQYF.

The sample holds a few counts of this clone. The V gene is TRBV19, the J gene TRBJ2-3; TRBD2 agrees at 8 bases. CDR3 length: 12 residues. V dropped 7 bases and J dropped 8; count of bases not matched to a gene: 5. Germline CDR1 LNHDA, CDR2 SQIVND (reference sequence). DNA for the CDR3: TGTGCCAGTACCGGGGGGGGCGGTACGCAGTATTTT. Protein: CASTGGGGTQYF.

This clone turned up a few times. The chain combines TRBV4-3 with TRBJ1-2; D is perhaps TRBD1 (6 bases). The CDR3 is 15 residues long. The germline V and J ends were trimmed by 1 base and 7 bases, with 16 bases remaining between them. Looked up from germline, CDR1 is LGHNA and CDR2 is YSLEER. CDR3 sequence reads: CASSQVPQGIRGYTF. The CDR3 DNA sequence: TGCGCCAGCAGCCAAGTTCCACAGGGTATACGTGGCTACACCTTC.

The rearrangement links TRBV2 to TRBJ2-3; 8 bases fit TRBD2. Germline V gene lookup returns CDR1 SNHLY and CDR2 FYNNEI. This CDR3 comprises 14 residues. Trimming cost V 6 bases and J 6 bases; bases outside gene matches: 8. CDR3 sequence reads: CASREAGGGDTQYF. The CDR3 coding sequence is TGTGCCAGCAGAGAGGCGGGGGGTGGCGATACGCAGTATTTT.

The rearrangement uses TRBV6-5 and TRBJ1-2, with a tentative D call TRBD1 (5 bases). CDR1 MNHEY and CDR2 SVGAGI come from the germline V gene. The germline V and J ends were trimmed by 0 bases and 7 bases, with 12 bases remaining between them. The CDR3 totals 14 residues. CDR3 sequence: CASSYSSREFGYTF. In DNA form, the CDR3 reads TGTGCCAGCAGTTACTCTTCCAGGGAATTTGGCTACACCTTC.

This clone was found a few times. The genes are TRBV5-1 and TRBJ2-7; D possibly corresponds to TRBD2 (5 bases). CDR3 length equals 12 residues. The V end lost 5 bases, the J end lost 0 bases, and 6 bases lay between the germline ends. CDR1 and CDR2 (germline): SGHRS, YFSETQ. The CDR3: CASSEGSYEQYF. The DNA for the CDR3 is TGCGCCAGCAGTGAGGGCTCCTACGAGCAGTACTTC.